This T cell receptor (beta chain) is from a study of blood T cells in healthy people across ages (dated by TCRdb to between 2014 and 2016). About the study as a whole: Template switching captured roughly one uniquely barcoded TCR beta cDNA molecule per two T cells in model experiments. To track age-related changes in TCR beta repertoire diversity, the study relied on deep sequencing normalized with unique cDNA molecular identifiers. The study analyzed two additional independent replicas of 1 million unique cDNA reads from the same blood draw for two donors, one aged 18 to 30 and one aged 80 or older. The donors were divided into four age groups: young (average about 16 years), middle-aged (approximately 42), aged (about 60) and long-lived (more than 75).

Study-wide findings and limitations: As age increased, observed TCR beta diversity per million T cells dropped in a roughly linear way, and a significant reduction was already evident by age about 40. There was a strong correlation between observed TCR beta diversity and the percentage of naive T cells measured by flow cytometry. Compared with the aged group, more naive CD4+ T cells, fewer expanded clones and increased TCR diversity were shown by the long-lived group, suggesting age selection. Conclusive comparison of naive and antigen-experienced compartments was prevented by the profiling of bulk unsorted PBMCs. Total diversity estimates from one million sequenced T cells were considered lower bounds and underestimates. Because donor CMV infection status was unknown, age-related changes in expanded clonotypes were potentially confounded.

The library was generated by 5' RACE. Sequencing instrument: Illumina HiSeq 2500. A second PCR of roughly 7 to 11 cycles was performed with a sample-barcoded 5' primer and a J-beta primer mix. A unique molecular identifier was introduced onto each TCR beta cDNA molecule by a template-switch 5' adaptor carrying 12 random nucleotides. Each sample yielded at least 2.5 million CDR3-containing paired-end reads. First-strand cDNA was synthesized from all RNA with the Mint cDNA synthesis kit, primed by a TRBC-specific oligonucleotide. Following uracil-DNA glycosylase treatment, a first 18-cycle PCR with universal primers M1SS and BC2_uni_R was performed on all cDNA. The authors' pipeline ran thus. Each sample was normalized by randomly selecting 1 million high-quality reads, each carrying a distinct molecular identifier. Reads with shared molecular identifiers were discarded instead of being binned into consensus sequences. CDR3 identification, clonotype clustering and error correction used MiTCR with a Q25 quality threshold and the strictest error-elimination algorithm. A nonparametric unseen species model with Euler transformation was used to estimate lower-bound total TCR beta diversity. The public reads were reanalyzed by TCRdb: fastp trimming at Q25, MiXCR alignment, in-frame beta chains only. Records with the same CDR3 protein are collapsed into one entry carrying the most frequent genes and DNA. The V and J calls and clone size are TCRdb's, not the authors'. The table for this sample lists 900,000 to 950,000 distinct CDR3 sequences; under 35% of them were counted only once. Together, the top ten hold about 9.4% of the sample.

This clonotype was seen ten or more times. This receptor's antigen is unknown. No base quality information exists; no much larger clone differs at one position. In the germline V gene, CDR1 corresponds to MGHRA and CDR2 to YSYEKL. The CDR3 measures 15 amino acids from cysteine to phenylalanine. The kept DNA is CDR3 alone, 45 bases in frame from the first base. V loses 4 bases of germline sequence and J loses 2 bases, and the interval between the two ends is 15 bases. The donors were roughly 38 Caucasian individuals from Russia, aged roughly 6 to 100 years, who were systemically healthy. Ten milliliters of peripheral blood were drawn from each donor into EDTA-treated Vacutainer tubes. Ficoll-Paque density-gradient centrifugation was used to isolate PBMCs, with at least 6 million per sample. Total RNA, at least 6 micrograms per sample, was extracted from PBMCs with Trizol reagent. For every donor, an aliquot of PBMCs went through flow cytometry to measure the percentages of naive CD45RAhigh/CD27high T cells.

This sample also belongs to another study, concerning T cells of mothers and their children. Per the second study: Donors were nine systemically healthy Caucasian individuals: three mothers and their six children. cDNA synthesis used all of the extracted RNA, with approximately 1.4 ug of RNA in each 15 ul reaction. In the second PCR, sample barcodes and 2-4 random nucleotides were introduced via the M1S primer. Over 8 million TCR beta CDR3 reads were obtained for each mother, and 2.5 million to 3 million reads were obtained for each child. TCR recombination output is similarly shaped by thymic selection in related and unrelated pairs, with a minor effect exerted by inherited differences. Normalized repertoire overlap was always found to be slightly, but never significantly, higher in related mother-child pairs than in unrelated mother-child pairs. Persistent microchimeric T cell clones were not detected, at a sensitivity of around 99 clones per million clonotypes. The study used deep NGS to compare TCR beta repertoires of mothers and children, seeking features distinguishing related mother-child pairs from unrelated individuals. Mothers averaged about 40 +/- 4 years of age and children averaged about 12 +/- 4 years. Libraries were sequenced on Illumina HiSeq 2000 with 100+100 nt paired-end reads after adapter ligation with NEBNext reagents. To prevent cross-contamination, the mother and child libraries were prepared one month apart and sequenced in separate runs. Between roughly 450,000 and 2,000,000 distinct TCR beta clonotypes were identified per donor. Naive TCR beta clonotypes were estimated from low-frequency clonotypes matched to each donor's FACS-determined naive share, without sorting.

The sample taken for sequencing was blood. The receptor was derived from a woman in her 40s in good health. The sequence joins TRBV4-1 to TRBJ2-7, with the identity of the D gene unclear. The CDR3 is CASSLANSGAYEQYF. At the DNA level, the sequence is TGCGCCAGCAGCCTCGCGAATTCCGGCGCCTACGAGCAGTACTTC.